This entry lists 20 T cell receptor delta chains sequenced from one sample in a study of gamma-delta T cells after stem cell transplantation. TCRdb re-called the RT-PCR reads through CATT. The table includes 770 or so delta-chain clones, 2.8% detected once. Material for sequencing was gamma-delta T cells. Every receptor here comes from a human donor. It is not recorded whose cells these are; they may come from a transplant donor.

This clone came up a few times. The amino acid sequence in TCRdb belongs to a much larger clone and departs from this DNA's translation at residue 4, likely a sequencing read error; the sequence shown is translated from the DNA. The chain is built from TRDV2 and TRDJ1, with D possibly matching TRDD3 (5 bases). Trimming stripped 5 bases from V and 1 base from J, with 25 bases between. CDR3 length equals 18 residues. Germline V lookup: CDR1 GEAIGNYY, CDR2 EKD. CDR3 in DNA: TGTGCCTGTGGCGCGATCCCGGGGGTTACCCTGGGCACCGATAAACTCATCTTT. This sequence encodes CACGAIPGVTLGTDKLIF.

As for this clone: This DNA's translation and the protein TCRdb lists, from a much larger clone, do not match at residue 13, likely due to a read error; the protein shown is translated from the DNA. The DNA of the CDR3 is TGTGCCTGTGACGCGTTACTGGGGGACCCGTACACCAATAAACTCATCTTT. Protein: CACDALLGDPYTNKLIF. V is TRDV2 and J is TRDJ1; 9 bases are a match to TRDD3. CDR1 is GEAIGNYY and CDR2 is EKD in the germline V gene. The CDR3 contains 17 residues.

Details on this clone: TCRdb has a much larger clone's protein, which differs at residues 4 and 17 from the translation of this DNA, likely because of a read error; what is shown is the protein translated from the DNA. The CDR3 loop is CALRLGRLSPTGGYDSRDTRQMFF. CDR3 DNA sequence: TGTGCTCTTCGTTTGGGTCGGCTCTCCCCAACTGGGGGATACGATTCCCGGGACACCCGACAGATGTTTTTC. This chain uses TRDV1 with TRDJ3, with 13 bases identical to TRDD3. The CDR3 has 24 amino acids. CDR1 is TSWWSYY and CDR2 is QGS in the germline V gene. J was trimmed by 5 bases and V by 8 bases; bases with no gene match: 27.

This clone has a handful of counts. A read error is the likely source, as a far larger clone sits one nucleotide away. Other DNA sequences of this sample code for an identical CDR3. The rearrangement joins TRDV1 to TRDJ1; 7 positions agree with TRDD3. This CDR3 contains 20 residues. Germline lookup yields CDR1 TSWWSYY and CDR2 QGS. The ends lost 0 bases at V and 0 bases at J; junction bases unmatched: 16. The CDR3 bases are TGTGCTCTTGGGGAACTAAAACCGCCCCTGGGGGTCTTGTACACCGATAAACTCATCTTT. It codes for CALGELKPPLGVLYTDKLIF.

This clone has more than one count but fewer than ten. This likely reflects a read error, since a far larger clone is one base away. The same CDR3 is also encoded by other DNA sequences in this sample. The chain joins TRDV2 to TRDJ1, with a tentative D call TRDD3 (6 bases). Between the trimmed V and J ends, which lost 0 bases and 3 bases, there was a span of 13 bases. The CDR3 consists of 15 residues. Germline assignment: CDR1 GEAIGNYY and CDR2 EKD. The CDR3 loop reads CACDTGDWGADKLIF. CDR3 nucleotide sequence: TGTGCCTGTGACACCGGGGATTGGGGAGCCGATAAACTCATCTTT.

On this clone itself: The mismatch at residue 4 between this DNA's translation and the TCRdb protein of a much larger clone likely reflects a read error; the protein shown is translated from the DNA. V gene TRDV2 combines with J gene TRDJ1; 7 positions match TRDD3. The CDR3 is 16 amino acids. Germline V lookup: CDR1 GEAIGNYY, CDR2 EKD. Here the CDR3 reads CACVTAGGPYTDKLIF. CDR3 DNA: TGTGCCTGTGTCACCGCTGGGGGCCCTTACACCGATAAACTCATCTTT.

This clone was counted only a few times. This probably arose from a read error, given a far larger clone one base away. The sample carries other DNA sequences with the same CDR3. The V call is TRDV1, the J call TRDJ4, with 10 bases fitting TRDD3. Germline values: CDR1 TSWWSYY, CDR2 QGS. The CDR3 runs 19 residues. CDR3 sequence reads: CALGERFWWGIPVTGQLIF. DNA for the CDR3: TGTGCTCTTGGAGAACGGTTCTGGTGGGGGATACCAGTAACAGGGCAGTTGATCTTT.

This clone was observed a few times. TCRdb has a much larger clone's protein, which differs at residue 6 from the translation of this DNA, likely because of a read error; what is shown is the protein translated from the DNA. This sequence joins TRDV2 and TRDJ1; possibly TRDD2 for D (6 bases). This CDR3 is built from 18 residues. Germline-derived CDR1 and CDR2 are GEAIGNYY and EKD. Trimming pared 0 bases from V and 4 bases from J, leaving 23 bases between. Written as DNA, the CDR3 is TGTGCCTGTGACACCCCTCCTACTCTGCAAGGGGAGCTCGATAAACTCATCTTT. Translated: CACDTPPTLQGELDKLIF.

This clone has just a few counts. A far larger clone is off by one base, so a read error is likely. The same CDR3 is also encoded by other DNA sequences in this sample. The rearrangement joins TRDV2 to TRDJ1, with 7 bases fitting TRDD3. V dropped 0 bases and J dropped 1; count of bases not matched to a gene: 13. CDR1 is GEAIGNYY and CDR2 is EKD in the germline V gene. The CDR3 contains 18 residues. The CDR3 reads CACDTLLGDKGSTDKLIF. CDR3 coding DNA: TGTGCCTGTGACACCTTACTAGGGGATAAAGGGTCCACCGATAAACTCATCTTT.

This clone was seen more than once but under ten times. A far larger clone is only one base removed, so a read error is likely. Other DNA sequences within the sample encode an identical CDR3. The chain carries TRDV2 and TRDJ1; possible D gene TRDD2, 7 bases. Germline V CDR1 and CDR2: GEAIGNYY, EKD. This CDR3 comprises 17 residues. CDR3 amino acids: CACDSYTWGAYTDKLIF. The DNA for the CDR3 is TGTGCTTGTGATTCCTACACTTGGGGGGCGTACACCGATAAACTCATCTTT.

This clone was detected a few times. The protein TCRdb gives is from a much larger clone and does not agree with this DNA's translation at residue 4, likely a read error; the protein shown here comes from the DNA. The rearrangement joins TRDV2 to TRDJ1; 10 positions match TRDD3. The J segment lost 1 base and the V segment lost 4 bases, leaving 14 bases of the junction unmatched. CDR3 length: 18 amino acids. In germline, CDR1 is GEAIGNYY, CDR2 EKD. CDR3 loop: CACEPLAGDTRITDKLIF. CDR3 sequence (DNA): TGTGCCTGTGAACCATTAGCGGGGGATACGCGAATCACCGATAAACTCATCTTT.

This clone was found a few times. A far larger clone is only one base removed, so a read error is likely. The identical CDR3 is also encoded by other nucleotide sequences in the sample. This chain's CDR3 is CALGELTPKLGIWAADKLIF. CDR3 DNA: TGTGCCCTTGGGGAACTCACACCCAAACTGGGGATTTGGGCCGCCGATAAACTCATCTTT. The J gene is TRDJ1, the V gene TRDV1; 7 nucleotides align to TRDD3. Germline values: CDR1 TSWWSYY, CDR2 QGS. CDR3 length: 20 residues.

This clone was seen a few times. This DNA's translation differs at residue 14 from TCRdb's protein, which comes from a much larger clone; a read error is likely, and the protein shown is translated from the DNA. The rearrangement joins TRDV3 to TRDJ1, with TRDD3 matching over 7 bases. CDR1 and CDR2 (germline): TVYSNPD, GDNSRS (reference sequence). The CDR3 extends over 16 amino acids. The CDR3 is CATQLTGEYLTDKPIF. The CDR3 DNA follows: TGTGCCACCCAACTTACTGGGGAGTACCTTACCGATAAACCCATCTTT.

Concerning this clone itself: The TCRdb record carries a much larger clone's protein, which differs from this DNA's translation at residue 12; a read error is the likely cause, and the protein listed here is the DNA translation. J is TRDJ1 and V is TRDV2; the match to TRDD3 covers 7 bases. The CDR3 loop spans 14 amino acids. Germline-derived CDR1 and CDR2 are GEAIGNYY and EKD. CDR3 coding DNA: TGTGCCTGTGACACATTAGGGCCCGGGGATAAACCCATCTTT. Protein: CACDTLGPGDKPIF.

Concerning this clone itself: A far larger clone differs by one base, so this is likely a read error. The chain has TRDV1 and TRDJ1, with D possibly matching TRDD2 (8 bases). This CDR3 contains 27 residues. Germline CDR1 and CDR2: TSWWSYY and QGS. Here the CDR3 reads CALGEPQPVFLRLYWGHTGGYTDKPIF. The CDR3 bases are TGTGCTCTTGGGGAGCCTCAACCGGTCTTCCTACGGTTGTACTGGGGACATACGGGGGGGTACACCGATAAACCCATCTTT.

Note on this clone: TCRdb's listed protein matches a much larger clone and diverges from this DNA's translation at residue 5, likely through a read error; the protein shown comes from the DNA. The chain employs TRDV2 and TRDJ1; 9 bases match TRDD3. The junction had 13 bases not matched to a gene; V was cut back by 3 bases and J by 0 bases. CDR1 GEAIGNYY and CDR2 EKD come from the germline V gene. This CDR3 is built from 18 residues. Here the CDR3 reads CACDALLGDRDYTDKLIF. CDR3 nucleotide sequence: TGTGCCTGTGACGCCCTACTGGGGGACCGAGATTACACCGATAAACTCATCTTT.

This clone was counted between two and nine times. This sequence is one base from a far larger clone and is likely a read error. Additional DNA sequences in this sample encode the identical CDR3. This chain's CDR3 is CALGEPQPVFLRLYWGHTGGYTDKLIF. DNA for the CDR3: TGCGCTCTTGGGGAGCCTCAACCGGTCTTCCTACGGTTGTACTGGGGACATACGGGGGGGTACACCGATAAACTCATCTTT. This chain links TRDV1 with TRDJ1, with D perhaps matching TRDD2 (8 bases). The CDR3 loop spans 27 amino acids. Germline loops: CDR1 TSWWSYY, CDR2 QGS.

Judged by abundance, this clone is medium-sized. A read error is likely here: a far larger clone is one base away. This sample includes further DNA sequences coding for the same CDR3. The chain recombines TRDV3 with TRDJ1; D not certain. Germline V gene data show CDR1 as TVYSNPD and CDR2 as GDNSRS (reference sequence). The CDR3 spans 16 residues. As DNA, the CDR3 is TGCGCCTTTTTGGGCAAGTGGGCTCAGTACACCGATAAACTCATCTTT. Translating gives CAFLGKWAQYTDKLIF.

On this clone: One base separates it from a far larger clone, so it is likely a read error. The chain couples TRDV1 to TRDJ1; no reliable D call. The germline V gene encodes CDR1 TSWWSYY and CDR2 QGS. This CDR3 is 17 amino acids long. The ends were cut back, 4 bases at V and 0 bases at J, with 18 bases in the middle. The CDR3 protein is CALGGLSNAPYTDKLIF. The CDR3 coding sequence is TGTGCTCTTGGGGGACTATCTAATGCCCCGTACACCGATAAACTCATCTTT.

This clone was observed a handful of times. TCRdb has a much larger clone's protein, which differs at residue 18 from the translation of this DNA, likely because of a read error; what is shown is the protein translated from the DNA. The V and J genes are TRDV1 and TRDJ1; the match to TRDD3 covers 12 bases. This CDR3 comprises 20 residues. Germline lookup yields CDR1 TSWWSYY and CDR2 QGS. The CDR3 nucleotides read TGTGCTCTTGGGGCACTATTCCCCCGTACTGGGGGATACTCGTCCGATAAACCCATCTTT. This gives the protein CALGALFPRTGGYSSDKPIF.